This T cell receptor beta chain was sequenced during a study of T cells in Graves' hyperthyroidism and ophthalmopathy (dated by TCRdb to between 2019 and 2020). Notes on the research overall: Peripheral blood samples were taken at initial diagnosis, before any treatment was given. To identify distinguishing TCR V-J signatures, a discovery cohort of 90 to 100 patients was used, comprising 43 with Graves' ophthalmopathy and under 60 with stable Graves' hyperthyroidism. After blood sampling, hyperthyroidism patients were treated with methimazole at a starting dose of 30 mg daily, and ophthalmopathy patients were treated with high-dose intravenous methylprednisolone. According to the paper, TCR Vbeta CDR3 sequencing was carried out on 135 peripheral blood samples, which came from 40 to 45 ophthalmopathy, fewer than 80 hyperthyroidism and roughly 17 progressor patients. The roughly 91 discovery patients were randomly divided into training and test sets at a 7:3 ratio. Prospective prediction of ophthalmopathy was tested in an independent validation cohort of 18 to 20 hyperthyroidism patients and 17 patients who later progressed to ophthalmopathy. In over five Graves' hyperthyroidism patients, the study also compared T-cell repertoires from thyroid tissue with T-cell repertoires from blood. Overall study outcomes, separate from this receptor: In cross-validation, a model built on a 13 V-J signature told ophthalmopathy apart from stable hyperthyroidism with approximately 91% sensitivity and about 81% specificity, and in testing the same model reached 80%/75%. Sample size was not statistically predetermined, and blinding of investigators to group allocation was not performed. In validation, progression to ophthalmopathy was predicted by the model with more than 65% sensitivity and around 75% specificity, a median of roughly six months before onset. Blood samples also contained most of the expanded thyroid clonotypes (frequency above 0.001), which suggests that blood repertoires may reflect thyroid immune responses.

Amplification of TCR beta CDR3 regions was carried out from RNA transcripts. For the first round of RT-PCR on the TCR CDR3, the HTBI primer set was used together with the Qiagen OneStep RT-PCR kit. The libraries were constructed in a second round of multiplex PCR and then size-selected and purified. Sequencing of the libraries was done on an Illumina HiSeq2000 using paired-end 100 bp reads. Under the source paper's analysis protocol: SOAPnuke was used to process the raw data, with reads discarded if the reads contained adapters or uncalled bases, had a mean Phred below 15, or lacked an exact constant-primer or identifier match. COPE v1.2.5 was used to merge the high-quality paired reads, and each unique nucleotide sequence was defined as a clonotype. MiTCR v1.1 was used to align the clonotypes against IMGT TRBV, TRBD and TRBJ reference segments. The analysis was restricted to V-J combinations with a frequency above 0.0001, which together covered about 99% of the repertoires. The TCS score was defined as F50 (clonal expansion) divided by E x V (chaos), with BLOSUM62-based TCRdist calculated between CDR3 peptides within each V-J. Welch's t-statistics and random forest reduced 514 V-J features to under 15, which were used in a naive Bayes classifier (R e1071). In TCRdb, the public reads were trimmed at Q25 with fastp and aligned with MiXCR, with productive beta chains retained. Each entry merges the rows of one CDR3 protein and shows their most common DNA and genes. The V and J calls reflect TCRdb's pipeline rather than the authors' work. The sample data list 400,000 to 600,000 distinct CDR3 sequences, and roughly a sixth of these were observed just once. About 29% of the sample goes to the ten largest clones.

Notes on this clonotype: It has no known antigen specificity. No qualities accompany the bases; no much larger clone lies one base away.

From the cysteine through the phenylalanine, the CDR3 covers 19 amino acids. Only CDR3 DNA is held: 57 bases, read in frame from base 1. Between the V and J ends, shortened by 4 bases and 0 bases respectively, the junction contains 26 bases. The CDR1 and CDR2 encoded by the germline V gene are SGHRS and YFSETQ. Ophthalmopathy patients had moderately to severely active disease, Clinical Activity Score of at least 3, NOSPECS grade of at least 4, and duration under 3 months. Exclusion was applied to patients with uncontrolled infections, other autoimmune diseases, pregnancy or lactation. Diagnoses relied on clinical symptoms, serum thyroxine and TRAb, thyroid ultrasound and orbital computed tomography. PBMCs were isolated from about 10 ml of fresh peripheral blood by Ficoll-Paque density gradient centrifugation. Trizol reagent was used to extract total RNA, and RNA quality was then checked on an Agilent 2100 Bioanalyzer.

The V and J genes are TRBV5-1 and TRBJ2-7, with the D call tentatively TRBD1 or TRBD2, each fitting 6 bases. This receptor was taken from a woman aged 25-40 years with Graves' ophthalmopathy. What was sequenced was blood. The DNA reads as follows: TGCGCCAGCAGCCCCAAGACCTCTCGGGCGGGACACCACTCCTACGAGCAGTACTTC. Its protein product is CASSPKTSRAGHHSYEQYF.